This TCR beta chain was observed in a study of cytomegalovirus exposure and HLA in healthy donors. About the research overall: From HLA-typed donors, an early data release held around 80 million unique TCRs. Study-level points and caveats: Cytomegalovirus association was listed for about 160 TCR beta chains. Later work associated roughly 15,000 TCR beta sequences with HLA alleles at 0.05 false discovery rate. TCR beta sequences reportedly predicted most subjects' HLA-A and HLA-B alleles accurately.

This clone was picked up a small number of times. Its specificity is unknown. Germline V gives CDR1 MGHRA, CDR2 YSYEKL. This CDR3 is 15 amino acids long. Deletions cut 2 bases from V and 2 bases from J, with 12 bases between. With 60 Vbeta and 13 Jbeta primers, the PCR was carried out. Generated by immunoSEQ multiplex PCR, the TCRdb table keeps only in-frame clones and is missing some. The sample lists some 98,000 clones; about 80% were seen once. The specimen sequenced was PBMCs. The chain combines TRBV4-1 with TRBJ1-1; no clear D. The TCR was taken from a man aged 35 to 55 in good health and CMV-seronegative. The CDR3 region is CASSQRGLLNTEAFF. CDR3 nucleotide sequence: TGCGCCAGCAGCCAAAGAGGGCTACTAAACACTGAAGCTTTCTTT.